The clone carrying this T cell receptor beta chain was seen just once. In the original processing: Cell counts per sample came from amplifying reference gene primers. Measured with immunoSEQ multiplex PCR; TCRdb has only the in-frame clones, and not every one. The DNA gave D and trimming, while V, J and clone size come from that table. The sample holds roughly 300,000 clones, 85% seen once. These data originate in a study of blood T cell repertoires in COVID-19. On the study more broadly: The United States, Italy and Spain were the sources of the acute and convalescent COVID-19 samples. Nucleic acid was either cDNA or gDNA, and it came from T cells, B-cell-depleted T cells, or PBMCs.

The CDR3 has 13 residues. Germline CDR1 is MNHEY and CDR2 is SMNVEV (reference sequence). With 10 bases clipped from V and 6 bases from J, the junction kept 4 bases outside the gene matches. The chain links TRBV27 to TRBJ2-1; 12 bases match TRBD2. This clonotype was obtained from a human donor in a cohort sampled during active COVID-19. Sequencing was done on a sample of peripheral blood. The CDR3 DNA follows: TGTGCCACTTTGACTAGCGGGGGCAATGAGCAGTTCTTC. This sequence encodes CATLTSGGNEQFF.